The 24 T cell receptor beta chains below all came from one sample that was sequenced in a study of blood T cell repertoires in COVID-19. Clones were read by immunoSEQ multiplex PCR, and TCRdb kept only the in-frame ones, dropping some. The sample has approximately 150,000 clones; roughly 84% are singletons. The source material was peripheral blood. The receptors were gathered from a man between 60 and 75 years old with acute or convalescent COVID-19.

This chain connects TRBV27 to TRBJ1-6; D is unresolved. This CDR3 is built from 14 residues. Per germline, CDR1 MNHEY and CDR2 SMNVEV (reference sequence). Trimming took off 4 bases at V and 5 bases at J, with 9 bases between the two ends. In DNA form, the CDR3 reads TGTGCCAGCAGTTGGCAGGCGAATAATTCACCCCTCCACTTT. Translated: CASSWQANNSPLHF.

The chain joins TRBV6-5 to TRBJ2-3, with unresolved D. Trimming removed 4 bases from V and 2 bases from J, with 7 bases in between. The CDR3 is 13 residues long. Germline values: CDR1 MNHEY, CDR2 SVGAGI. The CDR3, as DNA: TGTGCCAGCAGTTGGAGCGACACAGATACGCAGTATTTT. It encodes CASSWSDTDTQYF.

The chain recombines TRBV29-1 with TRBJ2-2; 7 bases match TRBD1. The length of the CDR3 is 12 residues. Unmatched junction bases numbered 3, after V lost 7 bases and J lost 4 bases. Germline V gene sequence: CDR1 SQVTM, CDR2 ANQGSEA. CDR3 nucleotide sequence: TGCAGCGCCGGGACAGCCACCGGGGAGCTGTTTTTT. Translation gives CSAGTATGELFF.

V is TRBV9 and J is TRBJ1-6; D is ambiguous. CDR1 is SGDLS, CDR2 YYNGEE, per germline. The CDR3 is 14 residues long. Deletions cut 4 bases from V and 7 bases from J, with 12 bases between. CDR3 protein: CASSRLGRNSPLHF. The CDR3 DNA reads TGTGCCAGCAGCCGCCTCGGTCGGAATTCACCCCTCCACTTT.

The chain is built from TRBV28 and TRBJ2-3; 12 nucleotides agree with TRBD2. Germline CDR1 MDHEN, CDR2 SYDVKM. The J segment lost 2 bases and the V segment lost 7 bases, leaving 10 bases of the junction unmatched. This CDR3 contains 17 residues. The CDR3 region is CASTDYPSGGVTDTQYF. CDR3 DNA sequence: TGTGCCAGCACCGATTACCCTAGCGGGGGGGTCACAGATACGCAGTATTTT.

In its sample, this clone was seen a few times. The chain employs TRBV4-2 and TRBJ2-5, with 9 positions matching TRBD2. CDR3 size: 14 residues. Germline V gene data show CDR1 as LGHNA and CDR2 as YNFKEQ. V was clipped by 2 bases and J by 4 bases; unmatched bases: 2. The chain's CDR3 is CASSQPGLAETQYF. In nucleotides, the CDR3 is TGTGCCAGCAGCCAACCGGGACTAGCAGAGACCCAGTACTTC.

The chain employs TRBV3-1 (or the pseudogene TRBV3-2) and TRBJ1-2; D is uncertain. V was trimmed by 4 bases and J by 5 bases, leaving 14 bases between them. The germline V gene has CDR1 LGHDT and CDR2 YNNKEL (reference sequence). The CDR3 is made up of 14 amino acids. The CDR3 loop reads CASSPRLLGYGYTF. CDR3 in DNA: TGTGCCAGCAGCCCCCGACTCCTTGGATATGGCTACACCTTC.

The CDR3 nucleotides read TGTGCCATCAGTGCCGACAGGGGGCTTGAAAAACTGTTTTTT. The encoded protein is CAISADRGLEKLFF. V usage is TRBV10-3 and J usage is TRBJ1-4; 10 nucleotides match TRBD1. With 4 bases clipped from V and 7 bases from J, the junction kept 3 bases outside the gene matches. Germline loops: CDR1 ENHRY, CDR2 SYGVKD. CDR3 length: 14 amino acids.

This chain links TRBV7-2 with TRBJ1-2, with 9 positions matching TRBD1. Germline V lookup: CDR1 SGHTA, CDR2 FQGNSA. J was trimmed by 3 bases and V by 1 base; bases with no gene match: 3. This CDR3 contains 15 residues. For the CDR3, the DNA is TGTGCCAGCAGCTTAGACAGGGGGCAGGACTATGGCTACACCTTC. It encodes CASSLDRGQDYGYTF.

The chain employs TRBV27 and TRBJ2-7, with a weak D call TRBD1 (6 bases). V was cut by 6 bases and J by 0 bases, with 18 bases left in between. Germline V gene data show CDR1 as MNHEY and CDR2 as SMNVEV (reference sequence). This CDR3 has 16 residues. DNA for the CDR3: TGTGCCAGCAGAAAAACGACAGGCCTAAGCTCCTACGAGCAGTACTTC. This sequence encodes CASRKTTGLSSYEQYF.

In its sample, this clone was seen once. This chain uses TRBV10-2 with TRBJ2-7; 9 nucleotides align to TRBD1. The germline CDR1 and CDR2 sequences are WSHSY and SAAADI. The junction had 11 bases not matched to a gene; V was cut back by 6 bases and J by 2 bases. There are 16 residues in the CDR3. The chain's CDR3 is CASREKPGQGTYEQYF. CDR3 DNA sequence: TGCGCCAGCAGGGAAAAACCGGGACAGGGAACCTACGAGCAGTACTTC.

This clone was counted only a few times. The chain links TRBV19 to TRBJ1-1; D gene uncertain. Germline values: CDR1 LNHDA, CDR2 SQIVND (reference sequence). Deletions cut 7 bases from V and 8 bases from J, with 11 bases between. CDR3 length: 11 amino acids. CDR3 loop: CASTTGLEAFF. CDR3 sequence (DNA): TGTGCCAGTACAACCGGTCTAGAAGCTTTCTTT.

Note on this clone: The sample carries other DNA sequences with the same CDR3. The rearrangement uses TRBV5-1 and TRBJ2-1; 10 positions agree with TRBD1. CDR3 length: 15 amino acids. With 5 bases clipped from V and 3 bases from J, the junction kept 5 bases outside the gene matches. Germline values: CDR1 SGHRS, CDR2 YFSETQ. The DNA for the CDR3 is TGCGCCAGCAGTACCGGGACAGGGGACTACAATGAGCAGTTCTTC. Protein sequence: CASSTGTGDYNEQFF.

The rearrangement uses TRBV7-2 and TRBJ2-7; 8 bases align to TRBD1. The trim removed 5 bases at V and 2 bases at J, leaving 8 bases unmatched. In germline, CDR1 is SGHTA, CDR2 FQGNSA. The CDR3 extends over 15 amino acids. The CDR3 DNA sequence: TGTGCCAGCAGCCCAGAGACAGGGGTAACCTACGAGCAGTACTTC. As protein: CASSPETGVTYEQYF.

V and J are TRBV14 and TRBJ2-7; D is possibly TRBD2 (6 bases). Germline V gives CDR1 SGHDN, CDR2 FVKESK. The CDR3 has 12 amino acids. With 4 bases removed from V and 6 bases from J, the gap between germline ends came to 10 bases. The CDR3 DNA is TGTGCCAGCAGCCGGGTGGGGGGCGAGCAGTACTTC. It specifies CASSRVGGEQYF. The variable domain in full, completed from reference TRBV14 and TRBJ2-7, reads EAGVTQFPSHSVIEKGQTVTLRCDPISGHDNLYWYRRVMGKEIKFLLHFVKESKQDESGMPNNRFLAERTGGTYSTLKVQPAELEDSGVYFCASSRVGGEQYFGPGTRLTVT.

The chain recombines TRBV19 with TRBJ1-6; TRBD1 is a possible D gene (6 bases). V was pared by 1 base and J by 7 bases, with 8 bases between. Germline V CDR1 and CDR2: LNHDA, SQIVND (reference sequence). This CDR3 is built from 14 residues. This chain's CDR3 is CASSIGTENSPLHF. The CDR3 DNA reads TGTGCCAGTAGTATAGGGACAGAGAATTCACCCCTCCACTTT.

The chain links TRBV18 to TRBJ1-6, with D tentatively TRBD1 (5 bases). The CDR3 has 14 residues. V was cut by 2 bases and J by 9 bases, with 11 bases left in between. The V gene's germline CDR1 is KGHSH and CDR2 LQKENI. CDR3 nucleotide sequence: TGTGCCAGCTCACCAGGAGGGGCTAGTTCACCCCTCCACTTT. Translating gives CASSPGGASSPLHF.

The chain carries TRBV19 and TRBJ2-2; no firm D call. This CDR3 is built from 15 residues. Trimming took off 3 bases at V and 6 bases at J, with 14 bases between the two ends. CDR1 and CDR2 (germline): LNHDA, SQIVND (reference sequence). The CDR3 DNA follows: TGTGCCAGTAGTATTGATGGGCACCCCGCCGGGGAGCTGTTTTTT. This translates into CASSIDGHPAGELFF.

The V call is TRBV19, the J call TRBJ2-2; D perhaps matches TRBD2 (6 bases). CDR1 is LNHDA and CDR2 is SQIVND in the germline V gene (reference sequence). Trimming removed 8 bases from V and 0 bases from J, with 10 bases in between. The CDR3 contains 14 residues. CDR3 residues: CASGGLSNTGELFF. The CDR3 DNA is TGTGCCAGTGGGGGACTGTCGAACACCGGGGAGCTGTTTTTT.

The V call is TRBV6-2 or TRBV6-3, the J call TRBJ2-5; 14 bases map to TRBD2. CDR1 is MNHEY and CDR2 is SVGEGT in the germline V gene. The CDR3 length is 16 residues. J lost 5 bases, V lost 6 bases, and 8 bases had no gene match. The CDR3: CASSDRLAGGLETQYF. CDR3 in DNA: TGTGCCAGCAGCGATAGACTAGCGGGAGGGCTGGAGACCCAGTACTTC.

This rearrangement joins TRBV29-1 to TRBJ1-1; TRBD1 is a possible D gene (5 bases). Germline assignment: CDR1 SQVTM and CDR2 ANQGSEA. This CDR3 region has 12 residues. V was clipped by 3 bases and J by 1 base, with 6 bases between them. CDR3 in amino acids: CSVDRANTEAFF. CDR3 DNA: TGCAGCGTTGACAGGGCGAACACTGAAGCTTTCTTT.

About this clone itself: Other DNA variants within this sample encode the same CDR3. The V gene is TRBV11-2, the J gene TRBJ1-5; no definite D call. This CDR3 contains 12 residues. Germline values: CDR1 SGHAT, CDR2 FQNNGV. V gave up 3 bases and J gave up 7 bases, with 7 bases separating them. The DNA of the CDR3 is TGTGCCAGCAGCTTTCCAGGACAGCCCCAGCATTTT. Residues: CASSFPGQPQHF.

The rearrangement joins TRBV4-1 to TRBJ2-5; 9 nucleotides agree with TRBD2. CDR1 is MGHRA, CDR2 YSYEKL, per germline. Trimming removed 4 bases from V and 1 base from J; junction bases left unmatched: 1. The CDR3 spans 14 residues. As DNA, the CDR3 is TGCGCCAGCAGCCCTAGCGGGGTCCAAGAGACCCAGTACTTC. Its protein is CASSPSGVQETQYF.

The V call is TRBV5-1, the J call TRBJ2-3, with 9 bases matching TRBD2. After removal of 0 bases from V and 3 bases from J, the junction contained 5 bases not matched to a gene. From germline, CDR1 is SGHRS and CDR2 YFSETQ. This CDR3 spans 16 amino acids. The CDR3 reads CASSLVGSGSTDTQYF. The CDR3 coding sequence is TGCGCCAGCAGCTTGGTGGGTAGCGGGAGTACAGATACGCAGTATTTT. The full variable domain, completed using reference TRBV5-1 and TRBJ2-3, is KAGVTQTPRYLIKTRGQQVTLSCSPISGHRSVSWYQQTPGQGLQFLFEYFSETQRNKGNFPGRFSGRQFSNSRSEMNVSTLELGDSALYLCASSLVGSGSTDTQYFGPGTRLTVL.